This T cell receptor beta chain was found in a study of blood T cell repertoires in COVID-19. V lost 8 bases and J 4 bases, leaving 18 bases between the germline ends. CDR1 LGHDT and CDR2 YNNKEL come from the germline V gene (reference sequence). The CDR3 length is 14 residues. Assay: immunoSEQ multiplex PCR; the TCRdb copy retains only in-frame clones and omits some. The table has 210,000 or so clones, around nine tenths seen once. This chain links TRBV3-1 (or the pseudogene TRBV3-2) with TRBJ2-7; tentative D call: TRBD1 (6 bases). The receptor was isolated from a man between 18 and 35 years old with active or convalescent COVID-19. The material sequenced was peripheral blood. DNA of the CDR3: TGTGCCAGCGCCAGGAACACAGGGCCATACGAGCAGTACTTC. This translates into CASARNTGPYEQYF.